The clone carrying this T cell receptor beta chain showed up just once. The data belong to a study of blood T cell repertoires in COVID-19. Study-level information: Sites in the United States, Italy and Spain provided acute and convalescent COVID-19 samples.

Assay: immunoSEQ multiplex PCR; the TCRdb copy retains only in-frame clones and omits some. The sample shows 250,000 to 350,000 clones, around 90% of them seen only once. The germline V gene has CDR1 MGHRA and CDR2 YSYEKL. Trimming left V 2 bases short and J 5 bases short, with 9 bases between. This CDR3 has 13 residues. Sequencing was done on a sample of peripheral blood. The sequence was obtained from a man aged 18 to 30 with active or convalescent COVID-19. This rearrangement joins TRBV4-1 to TRBJ2-5, with D unresolved. The CDR3 bases are TGCGCCAGCAGCCAAACCTCCGCGGAGACCCAGTACTTC. Amino acid sequence: CASSQTSAETQYF.